This T cell receptor (beta chain) appears in the sequencing data of a study of T cells after yellow fever vaccination. The overall study: Fractions with few cells were prepared using SMART-Seq v4 Ultra Low Input. Study-wide findings and caveats: The appearance of a small share of clonotypes in both CD4 and CD8 compartments was observed. Contaminating bulk clonotypes could be abundant in FACS-sorted repertoires.

About this clonotype: Its specificity is unknown. Mismatch with germline at one junction end may stem from a read error.

Each CDR3 protein is one row after TCRdb ran MiXCR on the 5' RACE reads. The profile shows under 300,000 distinct CDR3 sequences, roughly 6.8% of them singletons. The CDR3 has 13 amino acids. Germline values: CDR1 LGHNA, CDR2 YSLEER. This specimen was CD4+ T cells sorted from PBMCs, taken on the day of the yellow fever booster vaccination. This clonotype was sampled from a man between 25 and 39 years old who received the YFV17D yellow fever vaccine. The chain has TRBV4-3 and TRBJ2-2; no definite D call. The CDR3, as DNA: TGCGCCAGCAGCCAAGATCTCGCGACCTCAACTCTTTTT. This encodes CASSQDLATSTLF.